This T cell receptor (beta chain) came from a study of blood T cell repertoires in COVID-19. The CDR3 sequence is 14 residues long. Trimming took 6 bases from V and 0 from J, leaving 9 bases between them. Germline CDR1 reads MNHNY; CDR2 reads SVGAGI (reference sequence). Libraries were prepared by immunoSEQ multiplex PCR; TCRdb keeps only in-frame clonotypes and omits some of them. The table shows about 250,000 clones, with 86% occurring only once. Sequenced: peripheral blood. V and J are TRBV6-6 and TRBJ1-5; D unclear. This sequence was found in a woman older than 75 with COVID-19, enrolled during active disease. CDR3 sequence reads: CASRTSYSNQPQHF. As DNA, the CDR3 is TGTGCCAGCAGGACATCCTATAGCAATCAGCCCCAGCATTTT.